This T cell receptor (beta chain) was identified during a study of technical replicates of blood from a handful of donors. Profiled with immunoSEQ multiplex PCR; TCRdb holds only in-frame clones, not every one. The table lists approximately 79,000 clones, 85% to 95% of them singletons, with approximately 0.4% in the top ten. CDR1 SGHTS and CDR2 YDEGEE come from the germline V gene. The CDR3 has 14 amino acids. V gave up 0 bases and J gave up 3 bases; unmatched junction bases: 3. The gene calls are TRBV5-8 and TRBJ2-7; TRBD2 matches at 7 bases. Material for sequencing was T cells isolated from PBMCs. This sequence originates from a human donor in good health. The CDR3 here is CASSLGGGYYEQYF. CDR3 DNA: TGTGCCAGCAGCTTGGGGGGAGGGTACTACGAGCAGTACTTC.